Sequencing of this T cell receptor (beta chain) was carried out in a study of blood T cell repertoires in COVID-19 (dated by TCRdb to the early 2020s). Regarding the study in general: Samples covering the acute and convalescent phases of COVID-19 were provided by collaborators in the United States, Italy and Spain. Samples were obtained from the ongoing ImmuneRACE study (first 160 participants) and from over a thousand subjects provided by 6 global collaborators. Sample metadata almost always included a de-identified subject ID, COVID-19 status, age in years and sex. The repertoires were released in a freely available public database meant as a resource for research on the immune response to SARS-CoV-2. The prospective study material was composed of cDNA or gDNA derived from T cells, B-cell-depleted T cells, or PBMCs. Where available, HLA class I and class II types were obtained from metadata supplied by the sample provider rather than from assay-based typing. The dataset comprised deeply sampled blood TCRbeta repertoires from subjects exposed to, actively infected with, or recovered from COVID-19.

A single count supports this clone. It lacks a known antigen. There are no base qualities to consult, and no much larger clone falls within one base. Beyond this particular receptor, the publication reports: The quantity of clinical and demographic metadata differed by source and by participant and was supplied without curation.

TCRbeta CDR3 regions were amplified from genomic DNA using the immunoSEQ Assay, a bias-controlled multiplex PCR. The authors' pipeline ran thus. Nucleated cell counts per sample were estimated from amplification of reference gene primers within the assay. To quantify the absolute abundance of each unique TCRbeta CDR3 rearrangement, sequence reads were collapsed and filtered. For each sample, productive Simpson clonality was calculated as the square root of Simpson's diversity index across productive rearrangements. TCRdb holds this immuneACCESS table with in-frame rearrangements only. Some clones are missing; in checked studies, unresolved V genes explain under half, and the rest has no known cause. D and trimming come from the DNA, and the V and J calls and clone size come from that table. The sample data list fewer than 350,000 clones, and around 88% of these were observed just once. The top ten constitute roughly 6.3% of the sample.

Enrolling through a virtual design, the prospective study's participants ranged in age from roughly 18 to 90 years and lived across approximately 25 United States geographic areas. In the prospective study, cohorts were assigned on the basis of participant-reported clinical history obtained from a screening survey and a study questionnaire. Recovered participants in ImmuneRACE Cohort 3 were defined as having two consecutive negative NP/OP PCR tests, clearance from a healthcare professional, or resolution of symptoms. Mobile phlebotomists in the prospective study collected whole blood, serum and a nasopharyngeal or oropharyngeal swab from every participant. Over an approximately 2-month period, participants in the prospective study had the option of providing additional blood draws and questionnaires. Before DNA extraction, blood samples from the prospective study were shipped at room temperature or frozen.

The germline V gene specifies LGHNA as CDR1 and YNFKEQ as CDR2. Trimming leaves V shorter by 0 bases and J shorter by 13 bases, with the junction holding 6 bases beyond the gene matches. The CDR3 runs 13 residues from the cysteine to the phenylalanine. The read is trimmed to its CDR3 DNA, 39 bases read in frame from base 1. The sequence is built from TRBV4-2 and TRBJ2-1, with 7 junctional bases fitting TRBD2. The receptor comes from a woman between 40 and 55 years old who had recovered from COVID-19. Sequenced input: PBMCs or T cells enriched from blood (not recorded which). The CDR3 reads as follows: CASSQDWGGLQFF. The DNA sequence is as follows: TGTGCCAGCAGCCAAGATTGGGGGGGACTCCAGTTCTTC.